The TCR beta chain under discussion was sequenced for a study of siplizumab effects on memory and regulatory T cells. Whole-study results and caveats: Unstimulated subsets contained matches for only a minor fraction of alloreactive clones. Proliferating Tregs' suppressive function in siplizumab cultures went unconfirmed. Memory T cells appeared less diverse than naive cells, which seemed to contribute substantially to alloresponse.

V shed 4 bases and J shed 3 bases, with 15 bases lying between them. The germline V gene encodes CDR1 LGHNA and CDR2 YSLEER. The CDR3 is 16 amino acids. Roughly 9.8 x 10^4 TCR templates were assayed per sample. TCRdb keeps only in-frame clones here, not all; method: immunoSEQ multiplex PCR. This sample has 70,000 to 100,000 clones, with roughly 97% found just once. This clone was recorded a few times. What it binds is not known. This clonotype was obtained from a human donor in good health. V is TRBV4-3 and J is TRBJ1-4, with unresolved D. The source material was naive CD4+ T cells sorted from blood. The CDR3 region has the DNA TGCGCCAGCAGCCCGGAAGGAGGGAGAGCTAATGAAAAACTGTTTTTT. It is translated as CASSPEGGRANEKLFF.